These 20 T cell receptor beta chains were all obtained from the same sample, sequenced in a study of T cell responses to AZD1222 COVID-19 vaccine. Data came from immunoSEQ multiplex PCR; TCRdb stores just in-frame clones and leaves some out. The sample yields about 180,000 clones, around 91% seen once. The sample was peripheral blood, taken on day 0 of AZD1222 vaccination. The receptors were sampled from an adult in good health.

The chain employs TRBV6-1 and TRBJ1-1, with a possible D match to TRBD1 (5 bases). Germline-derived CDR1 and CDR2 are MNHNS and SASEGT. The CDR3 is 13 residues long. Trimming removed 3 bases at V and 7 bases at J, with 12 bases between. In DNA, the CDR3 is TGTGCCAGCAGTGAGGTGGGGGAGAGTGAAGCTTTCTTT. Translating gives CASSEVGESEAFF.

The gene calls are TRBV6-4 and TRBJ1-2, with D possibly matching TRBD1 (6 bases). Trimming took 2 bases from V and 4 from J, leaving 29 bases between them. Germline CDR1 reads MRHNA; CDR2 reads SNTAGT. This CDR3 comprises 20 residues. CDR3 protein: CASSDIDFSWGTRGTYGYTF. In DNA, the CDR3 is TGTGCCAGCAGTGACATCGACTTCTCGTGGGGGACGAGGGGGACCTATGGCTACACCTTC.

CDR3 loop: CASSLPGQGLGANYGYTF. In DNA, the CDR3 is TGTGCCAGCAGCTTGCCGGGACAGGGCCTAGGGGCTAACTATGGCTACACCTTC. The chain joins TRBV7-2 to TRBJ1-2; 9 bases line up with TRBD1. The germline CDR1 and CDR2 sequences are SGHTA and FQGNSA. The CDR3 covers 18 residues. Trimming took 3 bases from V and 0 from J; bases not matched to a gene: 11.

The chain joins TRBV2 to TRBJ2-5; possible D gene TRBD1, 5 bases. CDR3 length: 11 amino acids. Germline lookup yields CDR1 SNHLY and CDR2 FYNNEI. V was shortened by 6 bases and J by 3 bases, with 5 bases between the two germline ends. CDR3: CASRGEETQYF. The CDR3 DNA reads as TGTGCCAGCAGAGGGGAAGAGACCCAGTACTTC.

CDR3 DNA sequence: TGTGCCAGCAGCCCGGGACAGGGGAGGGCCTATGGCTACACCTTC. This gives the protein CASSPGQGRAYGYTF. The V and J genes are TRBV9 and TRBJ1-2; TRBD1 agrees at 10 bases. CDR3 length: 15 residues. With V trimmed by 4 bases and J by 4 bases, 7 bases remained unmatched. CDR1 and CDR2 from the germline V gene are SGDLS and YYNGEE. The whole variable domain, remainder taken from reference TRBV9 and TRBJ1-2, is DSGVTQTPKHLITATGQRVTLRCSPRSGDLSVYWYQQSLDQGLQFLIQYYNGEERAKGNILERFSAQQFPDLHSELNLSSLELGDSALYFCASSPGQGRAYGYTFGSGTRLTVV.

The J gene is TRBJ2-2, the V gene TRBV30; 7 nucleotides match TRBD1. CDR1 and CDR2 (germline): GTSNPN, SVGIG (reference sequence). The CDR3 runs 15 residues. J lost 2 bases, V lost 1 base, and 4 bases had no gene match. This CDR3 is CAWSGGTVNTGELFF. The DNA for the CDR3 is TGTGCCTGGAGTGGGGGGACAGTAAACACCGGGGAGCTGTTTTTT.

This clone was observed a few times. The chain is built from TRBV5-8 and TRBJ2-7; 10 bases are a match to TRBD1. The J segment lost 1 base and the V segment lost 4 bases, leaving 8 bases of the junction unmatched. The germline gives CDR1 SGHTS, CDR2 YDEGEE. The CDR3 has 16 amino acids. For the CDR3, the DNA is TGTGCCAGCAGCAGAGCCGGGACAGGGGTGTCCTACGAGCAGTACGTC. It translates to CASSRAGTGVSYEQYV.

The chain joins TRBV28 to TRBJ1-4; D is perhaps TRBD1 (5 bases). V dropped 3 bases and J dropped 5 bases, with 10 bases sitting between them. This CDR3 is built from 14 residues. The germline gives CDR1 MDHEN, CDR2 SYDVKM. The CDR3 loop reads CASSFFRANEKLFF. The CDR3 region has the DNA TGTGCCAGCAGTTTCTTCAGGGCGAATGAAAAACTGTTTTTT.

The chain employs TRBV5-6 and TRBJ2-7, with TRBD1 matching over 8 bases. The length of the CDR3 is 13 residues. V dropped 4 bases and J dropped 3; count of bases not matched to a gene: 3. The V gene's germline CDR1 is SGHDT and CDR2 YYEEEE. CDR3 nucleotide sequence: TGTGCCAGCAGCCTGGGGACAGGCTACGAGCAGTACGTC. Its translation: CASSLGTGYEQYV.

V gene TRBV29-1 combines with J gene TRBJ2-3; no reliable D call. Germline lookup yields CDR1 SQVTM and CDR2 ANQGSEA. The CDR3 extends over 13 amino acids. The V end was cut by 4 bases, the J end by 2 bases, with 10 bases between. The CDR3 loop is CSVGHRTTDTQYF. In DNA form, the CDR3 reads TGCAGCGTTGGACACCGAACCACAGATACGCAGTATTTT.

Comment on this clone: The junction and the germline gene differ at one end; a read error may be behind it. V usage is TRBV7-2 and J usage is TRBJ2-5, with D maybe TRBD1 (6 bases). This CDR3 is built from 13 residues. Germline loops: CDR1 SGHTA, CDR2 FQGNSA. The CDR3 loop is CAGSFTGIETQYF. DNA for the CDR3: TGTGCCGGCAGCTTCACAGGGATAGAGACCCAGTACTTC.

The chain recombines TRBV5-8 with TRBJ1-4, with D possibly TRBD1 on 5 matching bases. Germline CDR1 and CDR2: SGHTS and YDEGEE. V was pared by 4 bases and J by 4 bases, with 11 bases between. This CDR3 region has 14 residues. The CDR3 here is CASSRGTLNEKLFF. The DNA for the CDR3 is TGTGCCAGCAGCCGCGGGACCCTTAATGAAAAACTGTTTTTT.

The chain couples TRBV7-3 to TRBJ1-4; TRBD1 matches at 7 bases. Germline V CDR1 and CDR2: SGHTA, FQGTGA. V was pared by 5 bases and J by 4 bases, with 4 bases of the junction left unmatched. This CDR3 contains 14 residues. CDR3 sequence: CASSLGQNNEKLFF. Here the CDR3 DNA reads TGTGCCAGCAGCCTGGGACAGAATAATGAAAAACTGTTTTTT. Combining the CDR3 with reference TRBV7-3 and TRBJ1-4 gives the whole variable domain GAGVSQTPSNKVTEKGKYVELRCDPISGHTALYWYRQSLGQGPEFLIYFQGTGAADDSGLPNDRFFAVRPEGSVSTLKIQRTERGDSAVYLCASSLGQNNEKLFFGSGTQLSVL.

The chain carries TRBV18 and TRBJ2-3, with D unclear. V shed 3 bases and J shed 5 bases, with 9 bases lying between them. The CDR3 covers 13 residues. CDR1 is KGHSH and CDR2 is LQKENI in the germline V gene. The CDR3 nucleotides are TGTGCCAGCTCACCCGTTCTCCGAGATACGCAGTATTTT. Translating it yields CASSPVLRDTQYF.

The rearrangement uses TRBV13 and TRBJ2-7; 7 bases map to TRBD1. This CDR3 spans 15 amino acids. Germline trimming cut 5 bases from V and 4 bases from J; bases unmatched to any gene: 11. The V gene's germline CDR1 is PRHDT and CDR2 FYEKMQ (reference sequence). DNA of the CDR3: TGTGCCAGCAGCCCGGGACAGAGCCCTATATACGAGCAGTACTTC. It yields the protein CASSPGQSPIYEQYF.

The V and J genes are TRBV9 and TRBJ2-1; no clear D. Trimming stripped 0 bases from V and 7 bases from J, with 2 bases between. The CDR3 sequence is 11 residues long. Germline V lookup: CDR1 SGDLS, CDR2 YYNGEE. The DNA of the CDR3 is TGTGCCAGCAGCGTAGCAAATGAGCAGTTCTTC. It yields the protein CASSVANEQFF. Using reference TRBV9 and TRBJ2-1 for the parts outside the CDR3, the full variable domain is DSGVTQTPKHLITATGQRVTLRCSPRSGDLSVYWYQQSLDQGLQFLIQYYNGEERAKGNILERFSAQQFPDLHSELNLSSLELGDSALYFCASSVANEQFFGPGTRLTVL.

The chain carries TRBV29-1 and TRBJ1-1, with a possible D match to TRBD1 (5 bases). Germline V CDR1 and CDR2: SQVTM, ANQGSEA. Trimming took off 7 bases at V and 0 bases at J, with 18 bases between the two ends. The CDR3 is 15 amino acids. The chain's CDR3 is CSGGDGTVMNTEAFF. CDR3 in DNA: TGCAGCGGGGGAGACGGGACGGTAATGAACACTGAAGCTTTCTTT.

The chain couples TRBV20-1 to TRBJ1-6; D unclear. Germline V lookup: CDR1 DFQATT, CDR2 SNEGSKA (reference sequence). V was shortened by 3 bases and J by 6 bases, with 15 bases between the two germline ends. This CDR3 has 15 amino acids. CDR3 in DNA: TGCAGTGCTAGTCGGGTGGTCGGAGTTAATTCACCCCTCCACTTT. Translating it yields CSASRVVGVNSPLHF.

The V and J genes are TRBV27 and TRBJ1-1; D is uncertain. Germline V gene data show CDR1 as MNHEY and CDR2 as SMNVEV (reference sequence). CDR3 length: 14 amino acids. V lost 2 bases, J lost 1 base, and 8 bases lay in between. The CDR3 reads CASSLRRANTEAFF. The DNA for the CDR3 is TGTGCCAGCAGTTTACGGCGGGCGAACACTGAAGCTTTCTTT.

The chain is built from TRBV24-1 and TRBJ2-7; perhaps TRBD2 as D (5 bases). Trimming left V 3 bases short and J 3 bases short, with 17 bases between. The CDR3 contains 16 residues. Germline V lookup: CDR1 KGHDR, CDR2 SFDVKD. CDR3 loop: CATSDGGARYYYEQYV. The CDR3 region has the DNA TGTGCCACCAGTGATGGAGGCGCCAGGTACTACTACGAGCAGTACGTC.